These T cell receptor beta chains were read from a single sample in a study of blood T cell repertoires in COVID-19. This table comes from immunoSEQ multiplex PCR, and its TCRdb copy is limited to in-frame clones, with some not included. The sample holds 250,000 to 300,000 clones, about nine tenths seen once. Sample: peripheral blood. These receptors were obtained from a woman in her 30s with COVID-19, enrolled during active disease. CDR3s include the opening cysteine and the closing phenylalanine or tryptophan. D genes are given only for firm matches. Clone size is not always given. Where it is, it says once, few, many or a class for expanded clones.

d_call clone_size j_call v_call cdr3_aa cdr3_nt
. . TRBJ1-3 TRBV6-1 CASSEGAAIAGNTIYF TGTGCCAGCAGTGAGGGGGCCGCCATAGCGGGAAACACCATATATTTT
. . TRBJ1-3 TRBV25-1 CASSESKQGRSGNTIYF TGTGCCAGCAGTGAATCGAAGCAGGGGCGTTCAGGAAACACCATATATTTT
TRBD2 . TRBJ2-7 TRBV4-2 CASSQIRTSGSYEQYF TGTGCCAGCAGCCAAATACGGACTAGCGGGTCCTACGAGCAGTACTTC
TRBD2 . TRBJ2-1 TRBV6-1 CASSAASGTQYNEQFF TGTGCCAGCAGTGCGGCTAGCGGGACTCAATACAATGAGCAGTTCTTC
. . TRBJ1-1 TRBV10-1 CASRAGETNTEAFF TGCGCCAGCAGGGCAGGGGAGACGAACACTGAAGCTTTCTTT
. . TRBJ1-1 TRBV5-4 CASSVTGKNTEAFF TGTGCCAGCAGCGTGACAGGCAAGAACACTGAAGCTTTCTTT
TRBD2 . TRBJ2-3 TRBV2 CASTVAGALDTQYF TGTGCCAGCACGGTAGCGGGAGCATTAGATACGCAGTATTTT
TRBD1 . TRBJ1-1 TRBV13 CASSLGGQGKNTEAFF TGTGCCAGCAGCTTAGGAGGACAGGGGAAGAACACTGAAGCTTTCTTT
. . TRBJ1-1 TRBV7-3 CASSPGYGAMNTEAFF TGTGCCAGCAGCCCCGGATATGGGGCAATGAACACTGAAGCTTTCTTT
TRBD2 . TRBJ2-7 TRBV11-1 CASSFYQGLAGHEQYF TGTGCCAGCAGCTTTTACCAGGGACTAGCGGGACACGAGCAGTACTTC
. . TRBJ2-4 TRBV21-1 CASSKNLGGAKNIQYF TGTGCCAGCAGCAAAAATTTGGGAGGCGCCAAAAACATTCAGTACTTC
TRBD1 . TRBJ1-2 TRBV12-5 CASGLQGGNYGYTF TGTGCTAGTGGTTTACAGGGGGGTAACTATGGCTACACCTTC
TRBD2 . TRBJ2-3 TRBV5-1 CASAGLAGGTDTQYF TGCGCCAGCGCGGGACTAGCGGGAGGGACGGATACGCAGTATTTT
. . TRBJ1-6 TRBV2 CASSEADIRSPLHF TGTGCCAGCAGTGAAGCGGACATTCGATCACCCCTCCACTTT
. . TRBJ2-7 TRBV7-9 CASSFDRDTHYEQYF TGTGCCAGCAGCTTTGACCGGGACACACACTACGAGCAGTACTTC
. . TRBJ1-2 TRBV7-9 CASSLEGVYGYTF TGTGCCAGCAGCTTAGAAGGGGTCTATGGCTACACCTTC
. . TRBJ1-4 TRBV11-2 CASSIGLRGTNEKLFF TGTGCCAGCAGTATTGGATTAAGGGGGACTAATGAAAAACTGTTTTTT
. . TRBJ1-2 TRBV7-8 CASSLAANRESYGYTF TGTGCCAGCAGCTTAGCTGCCAACAGGGAAAGCTATGGCTACACCTTC
TRBD2 . TRBJ2-1 TRBV5-1 CASSLGLAGGNEQFF TGCGCCAGCAGCTTGGGACTAGCGGGAGGGAATGAGCAGTTCTTC
TRBD2 . TRBJ2-1 TRBV5-1 CASSLPPGTSVYNEQFF TGCGCCAGCAGCTTGCCCCCCGGGACTAGCGTATACAATGAGCAGTTCTTC
TRBD1 . TRBJ1-4 TRBV5-8 CASSLIFDRAGSEKLFF TGTGCCAGCAGCTTAATTTTTGACAGGGCGGGAAGTGAAAAACTGTTTTTT
. . TRBJ1-5 TRBV19 CASSIGNRGNQPQHF TGTGCCAGTAGTATCGGAAACAGAGGGAATCAGCCCCAGCATTTT
TRBD2 . TRBJ2-2 TRBV7-2 CASSPTSGTIGELFF TGTGCCAGCAGCCCAACTAGCGGGACGATCGGGGAGCTGTTTTTT
TRBD1 . TRBJ2-7 TRBV30 CAWSPPDRRYEQYF TGTGCCTGGAGTCCCCCGGACAGGCGATACGAGCAGTACTTC
. . TRBJ1-3 TRBV3-1/TRBV3-2 CASSQDLNTIYF TGTGCCAGCAGCCAAGATCTTAACACCATATATTTT
TRBD2 . TRBJ2-7 TRBV5-1 CASSAGTSVLSYEQYF TGCGCCAGCAGCGCTGGGACTAGCGTGCTCTCCTACGAGCAGTACTTC
. . TRBJ1-2 TRBV29-1 CSTIDRRHGYTF TGCAGCACCATCGACAGGAGACATGGCTACACCTTC
. . TRBJ1-1 TRBV20-1 CSASEAVGKTEAFF TGCAGTGCTAGTGAGGCAGTCGGGAAAACTGAAGCTTTCTTT
TRBD2 . TRBJ2-7 TRBV7-2 CASSPTGTSGIYEQYF TGTGCCAGCAGCCCTACCGGGACTAGCGGGATCTACGAGCAGTACTTC
TRBD1 . TRBJ1-4 TRBV7-2 CASSSGQRFEKLFF TGTGCCAGCAGCTCGGGACAGCGGTTTGAAAAACTGTTTTTT
TRBD2 . TRBJ2-1 TRBV6-5 CASSYLGLAELNEQFF TGTGCCAGCAGTTACCTGGGACTAGCTGAGTTGAATGAGCAGTTCTTC
TRBD2 . TRBJ2-7 TRBV5-4 CASSMATSGRSSYEQYF TGTGCCAGCAGCATGGCGACTAGCGGGAGGTCGTCCTACGAGCAGTACTTC
. . TRBJ1-1 TRBV5-1 CASSSRGNTEAFF TGCGCCAGCAGTTCCCGGGGGAACACTGAAGCTTTCTTT
. . TRBJ1-1 TRBV5-4 CASSYDRWTAEAFF TGTGCCAGCAGCTACGACAGATGGACCGCTGAAGCTTTCTTT
. . TRBJ1-3 TRBV21-1 CASSKFWAGDWVGNTIYF TGTGCCAGCAGCAAATTTTGGGCAGGGGATTGGGTTGGAAACACCATATATTTT
. once TRBJ1-1 TRBV2 CASSEEGRDTEAFF TGTGCCAGCAGTGAGGAGGGTCGGGACACTGAAGCTTTCTTT
. . TRBJ2-1 TRBV19 CASSIGVRDLSRNEQFF TGTGCCAGTAGTATAGGTGTCCGGGACTTAAGTAGAAATGAGCAGTTCTTC
. . TRBJ1-4 TRBV7-9 CASSLRSPGQHEKLFF TGTGCCAGCAGCTTAAGGTCCCCAGGCCAACATGAAAAACTGTTTTTT
TRBD2 . TRBJ2-1 TRBV5-8 CASSPTSGSVREQFF TGTGCCAGCAGCCCGACTAGCGGGAGTGTAAGGGAGCAGTTCTTC
TRBD1 . TRBJ2-1 TRBV11-1 CASRPTGTGGFNEQFF TGTGCCAGCAGACCTACCGGGACAGGGGGCTTCAATGAGCAGTTCTTC
. . TRBJ2-1 TRBV11-3 CASSLVGRSNEQFF TGTGCCAGCAGCTTAGTTGGTCGGAGCAATGAGCAGTTCTTC
TRBD2 . TRBJ2-7 TRBV2 CASSEGVAGPYEQYF TGTGCCAGCAGTGAAGGGGTAGCGGGACCCTACGAGCAGTACTTC
TRBD2 once TRBJ2-1 TRBV9 CASSVGTGGPQDEQFF TGTGCCAGCAGCGTAGGGACGGGAGGGCCTCAAGATGAGCAGTTCTTC
TRBD1 many TRBJ1-5 TRBV4-2 CASSHFIQGAAQPQHF TGTGCCAGCAGCCATTTTATACAGGGGGCGGCTCAGCCCCAGCATTTT
TRBD1 . TRBJ1-4 TRBV12-5 CASGNTQGARVFF TGTGCTAGTGGAAACACTCAGGGGGCAAGGGTGTTTTTT
. . TRBJ1-2 TRBV6-1 CASSETVNYGYTF TGTGCCAGCAGTGAAACAGTAAACTATGGCTACACCTTC
. . TRBJ1-4 TRBV11-2 CASSLGGQNEKLFF TGTGCCAGCAGCTTGGGAGGCCAGAATGAAAAACTGTTTTTT
TRBD2 . TRBJ2-7 TRBV9 CASSVTSVGEQYF TGTGCCAGCAGCGTCACTAGCGTCGGCGAGCAGTACTTC
TRBD1 . TRBJ1-2 TRBV30 CAWSLGAGGRYTF TGTGCCTGGAGCCTGGGGGCAGGGGGACGGTACACCTTC
. few TRBJ1-1 TRBV7-9 CASSLAKQNTEAFF TGTGCCAGCAGCTTAGCGAAACAGAACACTGAAGCTTTCTTT
. . TRBJ1-1 TRBV7-2 CASSFPGTEAFF TGTGCCAGCAGCTTTCCGGGTACTGAAGCTTTCTTT
. . TRBJ1-4 TRBV7-9 CASSPSGSMNEKLFF TGTGCCAGCAGCCCTTCGGGGTCAATGAATGAAAAACTGTTTTTT
TRBD1 . TRBJ1-2 TRBV5-1 CASSLAGDRAHGYTF TGCGCCAGCAGCTTGGCAGGGGACAGGGCCCATGGCTACACCTTC
TRBD1 . TRBJ1-1 TRBV19 CASSPQGQGWTEAFF TGTGCCAGTAGTCCCCAGGGACAGGGATGGACTGAAGCTTTCTTT
. . TRBJ1-1 TRBV5-1 CASSLGSGRDTEAFF TGCGCCAGCAGCTTGGGATCTGGGCGGGACACTGAAGCTTTCTTT
. . TRBJ2-5 TRBV7-9 CASSHKGETQYF TGTGCCAGCAGCCATAAGGGGGAGACCCAGTACTTC
TRBD2 . TRBJ2-3 TRBV5-4 CASSFQRERSTDTQYF TGTGCCAGCAGCTTTCAGCGGGAGCGCTCCACAGATACGCAGTATTTT
. . TRBJ1-2 TRBV2 CAGQRAHSGYGYTF TGTGCCGGGCAAAGGGCACATTCGGGGTATGGCTACACCTTC
. . TRBJ1-4 TRBV27 CASSFGESPEKLFF TGTGCCAGCAGTTTCGGGGAGTCCCCTGAAAAACTGTTTTTT
. . TRBJ1-1 TRBV5-1 CASSWNRDKNTEAFF TGCGCCAGCAGCTGGAACAGGGATAAGAACACTGAAGCTTTCTTT